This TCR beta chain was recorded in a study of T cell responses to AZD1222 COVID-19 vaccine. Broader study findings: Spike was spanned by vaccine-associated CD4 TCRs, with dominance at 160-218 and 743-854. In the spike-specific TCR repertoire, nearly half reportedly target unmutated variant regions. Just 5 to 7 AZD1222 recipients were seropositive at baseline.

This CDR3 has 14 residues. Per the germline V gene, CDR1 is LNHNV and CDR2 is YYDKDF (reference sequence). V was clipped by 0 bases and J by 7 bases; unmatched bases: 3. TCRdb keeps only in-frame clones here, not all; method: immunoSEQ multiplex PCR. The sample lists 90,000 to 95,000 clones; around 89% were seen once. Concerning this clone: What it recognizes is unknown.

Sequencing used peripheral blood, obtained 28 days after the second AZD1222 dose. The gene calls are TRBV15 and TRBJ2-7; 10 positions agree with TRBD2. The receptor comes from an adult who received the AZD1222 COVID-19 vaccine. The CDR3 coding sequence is TGTGCCACCAGCAGAGATCTAGCGGGGGCGGAGCAGTACTTC. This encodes CATSRDLAGAEQYF.